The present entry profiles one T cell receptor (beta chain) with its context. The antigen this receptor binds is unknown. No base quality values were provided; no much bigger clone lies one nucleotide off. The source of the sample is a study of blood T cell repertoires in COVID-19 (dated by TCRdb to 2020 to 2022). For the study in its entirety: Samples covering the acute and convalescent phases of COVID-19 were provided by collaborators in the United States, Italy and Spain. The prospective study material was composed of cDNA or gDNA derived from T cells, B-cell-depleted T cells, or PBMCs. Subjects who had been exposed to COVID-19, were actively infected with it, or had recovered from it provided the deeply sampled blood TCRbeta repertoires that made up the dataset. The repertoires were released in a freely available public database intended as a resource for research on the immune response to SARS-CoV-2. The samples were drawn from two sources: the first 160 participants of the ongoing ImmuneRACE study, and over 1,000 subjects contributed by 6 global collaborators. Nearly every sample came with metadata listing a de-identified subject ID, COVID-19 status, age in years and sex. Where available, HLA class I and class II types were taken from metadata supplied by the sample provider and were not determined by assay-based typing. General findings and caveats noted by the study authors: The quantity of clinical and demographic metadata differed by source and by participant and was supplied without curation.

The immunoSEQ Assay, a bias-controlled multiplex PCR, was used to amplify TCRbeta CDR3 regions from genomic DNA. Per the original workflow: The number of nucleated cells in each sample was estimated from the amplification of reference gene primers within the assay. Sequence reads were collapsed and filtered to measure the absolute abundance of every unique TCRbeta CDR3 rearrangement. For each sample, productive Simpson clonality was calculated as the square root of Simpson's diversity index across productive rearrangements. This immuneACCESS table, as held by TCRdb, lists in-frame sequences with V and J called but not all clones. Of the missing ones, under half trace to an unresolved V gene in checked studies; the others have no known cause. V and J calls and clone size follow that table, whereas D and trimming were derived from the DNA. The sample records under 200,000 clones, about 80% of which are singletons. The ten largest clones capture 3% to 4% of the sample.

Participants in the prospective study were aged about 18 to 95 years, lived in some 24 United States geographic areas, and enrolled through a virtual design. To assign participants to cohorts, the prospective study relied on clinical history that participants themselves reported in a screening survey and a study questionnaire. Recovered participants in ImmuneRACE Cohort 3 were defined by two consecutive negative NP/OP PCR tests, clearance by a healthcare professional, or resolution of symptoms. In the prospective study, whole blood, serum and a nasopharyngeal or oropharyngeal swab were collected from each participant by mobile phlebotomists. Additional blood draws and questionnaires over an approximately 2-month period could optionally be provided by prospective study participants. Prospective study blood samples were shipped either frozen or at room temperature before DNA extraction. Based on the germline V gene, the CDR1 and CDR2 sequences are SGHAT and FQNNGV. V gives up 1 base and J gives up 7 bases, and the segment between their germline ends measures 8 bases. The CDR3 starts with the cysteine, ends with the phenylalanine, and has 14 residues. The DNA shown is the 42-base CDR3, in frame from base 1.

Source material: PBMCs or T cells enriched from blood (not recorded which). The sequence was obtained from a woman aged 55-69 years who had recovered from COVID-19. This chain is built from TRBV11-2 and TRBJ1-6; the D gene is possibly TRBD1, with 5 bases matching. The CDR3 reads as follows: CASSLGQLNSPLHF. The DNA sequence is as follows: TGTGCCAGCAGCTTAGGACAGTTAAATTCACCCCTCCACTTT.